This TCR beta chain appears in the sequencing data of a study of blood T cell repertoires in COVID-19. About the study: Sources were T cells, B-cell-depleted T cells, or PBMCs; the material itself was cDNA or gDNA.

Using immunoSEQ multiplex PCR, the repertoire was profiled, and TCRdb retains in-frame clones only, with some absent. Of fewer than 100,000 clones in the sample, more than 75% were seen once. The CDR3 consists of 15 residues. Trimming took off 3 bases at V and 4 bases at J, with 15 bases between the two ends. Germline V gene data show CDR1 as MNHEY and CDR2 as SMNVEV (reference sequence). The sequence was collected from a human donor in a cohort sampled during active COVID-19. J is TRBJ2-5 and V is TRBV27, with D perhaps TRBD2 (5 bases). Source material: peripheral blood. CDR3 sequence reads: CASSFVGVGGETQYF. In nucleotides, the CDR3 is TGTGCCAGCAGTTTCGTGGGAGTAGGAGGAGAGACCCAGTACTTC.